This passage covers 26 T cell receptor beta chains from one sample sequenced in a study of T cells in Graves' hyperthyroidism and ophthalmopathy. Template material for amplifying TCR beta CDR3 regions consisted of RNA transcripts. TCR CDR3 regions were first amplified by RT-PCR with HTBI primers. TCRdb reanalysed the multiplex PCR reads using MiXCR and keeps one entry per CDR3 protein. The sample consists of approximately 740,000 distinct CDR3 sequences, around 15% of them appearing once. Specimen: blood. Receptors were obtained from a woman under 30 with Graves' hyperthyroidism.

In this sample, this clonotype turned up many times. The chain employs TRBV12-3 or TRBV12-4 and TRBJ1-5; D possibly corresponds to TRBD1 (5 bases). This CDR3 comprises 14 residues. The V gene lost 5 bases and the J gene lost 6 bases, with 14 bases spanning the gap. CDR3 loop: CASSDMGGGQPQHF. CDR3 in DNA: TGTGCCAGCAGTGACATGGGGGGAGGTCAGCCCCAGCATTTT.

This clonotype was counted at least ten times. This rearrangement joins TRBV3-1 to TRBJ1-2; no firm D call. Germline CDR1 is LGHDT and CDR2 is YNNKEL (reference sequence). This CDR3 has 15 residues. The V end was cut by 5 bases, the J end by 0 bases, with 13 bases between. CDR3 amino acids: CASSSIDGANYGYTF. CDR3 coding DNA: TGTGCCAGCAGCTCAATTGACGGGGCTAACTATGGCTACACCTTC.

This clonotype was seen at least ten times. V is TRBV18 and J is TRBJ1-5, with D perhaps TRBD1 (5 bases). In germline, CDR1 is KGHSH, CDR2 LQKENI. Trimming cost V 2 bases and J 5 bases, with 7 bases left between them. The CDR3 is 13 residues long. CDR3 bases: TGTGCCAGCTCACCAGGGACGGATCAGCCCCAGCATTTT. It encodes CASSPGTDQPQHF. Together with reference TRBV18 and TRBJ1-5, the CDR3 gives the full variable domain: NAGVMQNPRHLVRRRGQEARLRCSPMKGHSHVYWYRQLPEEGLKFMVYLQKENIIDESGMPKERFSAEFPKEGPSILRIQQVVRGDSAAYFCASSPGTDQPQHFGDGTRLSIL.

This clonotype was seen ten or more times. V is TRBV11-2 and J is TRBJ2-7; 7 nucleotides agree with TRBD1. The CDR3 runs to 15 residues. Germline loops: CDR1 SGHAT, CDR2 FQNNGV. J lost 6 bases, V lost 1 base, and 9 bases had no gene match. The CDR3 loop is CASSLGNRGGGEQYF. The CDR3 DNA follows: TGTGCCAGCAGCTTAGGCAACAGGGGTGGGGGCGAGCAGTACTTC. Full variable domain (outside the CDR3, taken from reference TRBV11-2 and TRBJ2-7): EAGVAQSPRYKIIEKRQSVAFWCNPISGHATLYWYQQILGQGPKLLIQFQNNGVVDDSQLPKDRFSAERLKGVDSTLKIQPAKLEDSAVYLCASSLGNRGGGEQYFGPGTRLTVT.

The chain joins TRBV4-1 to TRBJ2-1; TRBD2 aligns across 7 bases. The CDR3 has 14 amino acids. Unmatched junction bases numbered 8, after V lost 2 bases and J lost 10 bases. CDR1 and CDR2 (germline): MGHRA, YSYEKL. This chain's CDR3 is CASSQKRGSYEQFF. CDR3 nucleotide sequence: TGCGCCAGCAGCCAAAAGCGGGGTTCCTACGAGCAGTTCTTC.

This sequence joins TRBV7-9 and TRBJ2-5; 7 bases map to TRBD2. J lost 5 bases, V lost 5 bases, and 8 bases had no gene match. CDR3 length: 14 residues. Germline V CDR1 and CDR2: SEHNR, FQNEAQ (reference sequence). CDR3 in DNA: TGTGCCAGCAGCACCGGACTAGAGTGGGAGACCCAGTACTTC. Protein: CASSTGLEWETQYF.

This clonotype was recorded many times. J is TRBJ2-7 and V is TRBV20-1; D possibly corresponds to TRBD2 (6 bases). Germline CDR1 DFQATT, CDR2 SNEGSKA (reference sequence). The V end lost 3 bases, the J end lost 2 bases, and 11 bases lay between the germline ends. The CDR3 runs to 13 residues. CDR3 protein: CSARGEAAYEQYF. CDR3 bases: TGCAGTGCTAGGGGGGAGGCTGCCTACGAGCAGTACTTC.

This clonotype was seen ten or more times. The chain links TRBV2 to TRBJ1-2; 10 bases line up with TRBD1. Germline V CDR1 and CDR2: SNHLY, FYNNEI. The CDR3 sequence is 13 residues long. The V and J ends lost 7 bases and 5 bases, in that order; junction bases with no gene match: 4. CDR3 sequence (DNA): TGTGCCAGCACCCCGGACAGGGGGTATGGCTACACCTTC. It codes for CASTPDRGYGYTF.

This clonotype was picked up many times. CDR3 sequence (DNA): TGTGCCAGCTCCCCGGGATGGGACCTTACAGATACGCAGTATTTT. Amino acid sequence: CASSPGWDLTDTQYF. The chain carries TRBV18 and TRBJ2-3; D possibly uses TRBD1 or TRBD2 (5 bases each). The CDR3 is made up of 15 amino acids. Deletions cut 6 bases from V and 3 bases from J, with 16 bases between. The germline V gene encodes CDR1 KGHSH and CDR2 LQKENI.

This clonotype was recorded many times. The chain carries TRBV28 and TRBJ1-5, with TRBD1 matching over 9 bases. CDR3 size: 15 residues. Looked up from germline, CDR1 is MDHEN and CDR2 is SYDVKM. V lost 6 bases to trimming and J lost 2 bases; unmatched junction nucleotides: 5. CDR3 sequence (DNA): TGTGCCAGCAGCCGACAGGGGGACGGCAATCAGCCCCAGCATTTT. Translated, it gives CASSRQGDGNQPQHF.

This clonotype was counted only a few times. A clone one base away is much larger, so this may be a read error. The rearrangement links TRBV2 to TRBJ1-5, with D tentatively TRBD1 (5 bases). Germline V CDR1 and CDR2: SNHLY, FYNNEI. V gave up 3 bases and J gave up 5 bases, with 14 bases separating them. This CDR3 comprises 15 residues. In nucleotides, the CDR3 is TGTGCCAGCAGTGACGACCGCCTAGGGGATCAGCCCCAGCATTTT. It encodes CASSDDRLGDQPQHF.

This clonotype showed up just a few times. This chain links TRBV6-1 with TRBJ2-3; the match to TRBD2 covers 8 bases. Germline V CDR1 and CDR2: MNHNS, SASEGT. The CDR3 is made up of 16 amino acids. V shed 5 bases, J shed 3 bases, and the junction held 10 bases outside the gene matches. The CDR3 DNA follows: TGTGCCAGCAGTCCCGCCGCGGGCGGGAGGACAGATACGCAGTATTTT. Encoded protein: CASSPAAGGRTDTQYF.

The count of this clonotype is one. A much bigger clone sits one base away, suggesting this may be a read error. The rearrangement joins TRBV11-3 to TRBJ2-7, with 8 bases aligning to TRBD1. The germline gives CDR1 SGHNT, CDR2 YENEEA. The CDR3 covers 15 residues. The junction had 4 bases not matched to a gene; V was cut back by 0 bases and J by 3 bases. The CDR3 nucleotides are TGTGCCAGCAGCTTAGATGCCAGGGGGCTCTACGAGCAGTACTTC. It specifies CASSLDARGLYEQYF.

The CDR3 DNA reads as TGTGCCAGCAGCCAATCGCTCGGGACAGGGAACTATGGCTACACCTTC. Protein sequence: CASSQSLGTGNYGYTF. The chain has TRBV4-2 and TRBJ1-2, with 9 bases matching TRBD1. J lost 2 bases, V lost 2 bases, and 6 bases had no gene match. The CDR3 contains 16 residues. CDR1 is LGHNA, CDR2 YNFKEQ, per germline.

This clonotype has at least ten counts. This chain connects TRBV5-5 to TRBJ2-1; D is possibly TRBD1 (6 bases). The CDR3 extends over 15 amino acids. V lost 1 base to trimming and J lost 8 bases, with 16 bases between them. Germline values: CDR1 SGHKS, CDR2 YYEKEE (reference sequence). In DNA form, the CDR3 reads TGTGCCAGCAGCTTGACAGGGTCCTTTTACGATGAGCAGTTCTTC. It codes for CASSLTGSFYDEQFF. Full variable domain (outside the CDR3, taken from reference TRBV5-5 and TRBJ2-1): DAGVTQSPTHLIKTRGQQVTLRCSPISGHKSVSWYQQVLGQGPQFIFQYYEKEERGRGNFPDRFSARQFPNYSSELNVNALLLGDSALYLCASSLTGSFYDEQFFGPGTRLTVL.

This clonotype was counted many times. V gene TRBV18 combines with J gene TRBJ2-7, with 9 bases lining up with TRBD1. The V segment lost 2 bases and the J segment 4 bases; nucleotides outside the gene matches: 3. The CDR3 covers 14 residues. Germline CDR1 reads KGHSH; CDR2 reads LQKENI. CDR3 DNA: TGTGCCAGCTCACCAGTCGGACAGGGGTACGAGCAGTACTTC. Translated, it gives CASSPVGQGYEQYF.

A few counts support this clonotype. The V call is TRBV27, the J call TRBJ1-6; D possibly corresponds to TRBD1 (5 bases). Trimming pared 0 bases from V and 9 bases from J, leaving 21 bases between. Germline V gene lookup returns CDR1 MNHEY and CDR2 SMNVEV (reference sequence). The CDR3 consists of 18 residues. DNA of the CDR3: TGTGCCAGCAGTTTATCTGTCTTGCGGTGGGGGTGGCGTTCACCCCTCCACTTT. Its translation: CASSLSVLRWGWRSPLHF.

The gene calls are TRBV29-1 and TRBJ1-1, with D uncertain. Trimming pared 5 bases from V and 1 base from J, leaving 11 bases between. The CDR3 loop spans 13 amino acids. CDR1 is SQVTM, CDR2 ANQGSEA, per germline. DNA of the CDR3: TGCAGCGTTCGACGGGAAGGGAACACTGAAGCTTTCTTT. Its translation: CSVRREGNTEAFF.

This clonotype came up many times. The V and J genes are TRBV18 and TRBJ2-5, with 7 bases fitting TRBD1. The CDR3 covers 14 residues. Germline V gene lookup returns CDR1 KGHSH and CDR2 LQKENI. Germline trimming cut 2 bases from V and 5 bases from J; bases unmatched to any gene: 5. Here the CDR3 DNA reads TGTGCCAGCTCACCAAGACAGGGCGAGGAGACCCAGTACTTC. Translated, it gives CASSPRQGEETQYF.

This sequence joins TRBV10-3 and TRBJ2-7; 13 positions match TRBD2. CDR3 length equals 13 residues. V shed 11 bases and J 5 bases; nucleotides not matched to a gene: 6. Germline lookup yields CDR1 ENHRY and CDR2 SYGVKD. This chain's CDR3 is CAARTSGSDEQYF. CDR3 coding DNA: TGTGCCGCACGGACTAGCGGGAGTGACGAGCAGTACTTC.

In this sample, this clonotype turned up a few times. The chain couples TRBV30 to TRBJ2-3; tentative D call: TRBD1 (6 bases). Trimming took off 2 bases at V and 13 bases at J, with 16 bases between the two ends. The CDR3 runs 12 residues. The germline V gene has CDR1 GTSNPN and CDR2 SVGIG (reference sequence). The CDR3 loop is CAWSPQGLNEYF. Written as DNA, the CDR3 is TGTGCCTGGAGTCCACAGGGCCTCAATGAGTATTTT.

The chain combines TRBV6-2 or TRBV6-3 with TRBJ2-2, with D possibly TRBD2 on 7 matching bases. V shed 8 bases and J shed 5 bases, with 21 bases lying between them. In germline, CDR1 is MNHEY, CDR2 SVGEGT. This CDR3 comprises 16 residues. The CDR3 sequence: CASSPRAGARTGELFF. DNA for the CDR3: TGTGCCAGCTCCCCAAGGGCGGGGGCGAGGACCGGGGAGCTGTTTTTT.

This clonotype was seen many times. This chain connects TRBV4-2 to TRBJ1-5; D remains ambiguous. Trimming removed 1 base at V and 3 bases at J, with 10 bases between. CDR3 size: 15 residues. CDR1 LGHNA and CDR2 YNFKEQ come from the germline V gene. CDR3: CASSQGRGPNQPQHF. CDR3 sequence (DNA): TGTGCCAGCAGCCAAGGGCGAGGGCCCAATCAGCCCCAGCATTTT.

The chain carries TRBV28 and TRBJ1-2, with 8 bases that match TRBD1. The CDR3 is made up of 14 amino acids. CDR1 is MDHEN, CDR2 SYDVKM, per germline. V lost 5 bases, J lost 8 bases, and 10 bases stayed unmatched. CDR3 coding DNA: TGTGCCAGCAGTCCTTGGGGCAGGGGGCTCGGCTACACCTTC. Protein sequence: CASSPWGRGLGYTF.

In the case of this clonotype: This may stem from a read error, because a much larger clone lies one nucleotide away. The chain carries TRBV9 and TRBJ2-3, with D unclear. Per germline, CDR1 SGDLS and CDR2 YYNGEE. Trimming removed 0 bases from V and 5 bases from J, with 4 bases in between. This CDR3 is 12 amino acids long. The CDR3 DNA sequence: TGTGCCAGCAGCGTAGCAGGAGATACGCAGTATTTT. Its translation: CASSVAGDTQYF.

V and J are TRBV19 and TRBJ1-1; no clear D. The germline V gene has CDR1 LNHDA and CDR2 SQIVND (reference sequence). The V and J ends lost 0 bases and 0 bases respectively, with 8 bases between them. CDR3 size: 15 residues. The CDR3 loop is CASSIDRGLNTEAFF. The CDR3 DNA is TGTGCCAGTAGTATAGATCGGGGTTTGAACACTGAAGCTTTCTTT.